This T cell receptor beta chain comes out of a study of CD8 T cells in Susac syndrome. Findings and limits, study-wide: It was acknowledged in the study that its TCR sequencing and HLA analysis involved a relatively small number of individuals.

This clonotype came up a few times. Its antigen is undetermined. Random-hexamer reverse transcription was applied to roughly 0.5 to 1 ug RNA. The CDR3 of TCR beta was amplified by immunoSEQ multiplex PCR across 54 Vbeta and 13 Jbeta. TCRdb itself ran the immunoSEQ multiplex PCR reads through MiXCR, one entry per CDR3 protein. The data hold about 180,000 distinct CDR3 sequences, with 95% observed a single time. Sequencing of TCR beta was performed on blood CD8+ T cells and on blood CD4+ T cells. The sample comprised CD8+ T cells from PBMCs. This receptor was taken from a human donor with multiple sclerosis.

The CDR3 nucleotides are TGTGCCAGCAGCTTAGAGGGTCTGAACACTGAAGCTTTCTTT. It is translated as CASSLEGLNTEAFF. The chain carries TRBV7-9 and TRBJ1-1; the D is unclear. Trimming took 1 base from V and 0 from J, leaving 6 bases between them. The germline V gene encodes CDR1 SEHNR and CDR2 FQNEAQ (reference sequence). This CDR3 contains 14 residues.